A single sample is the source of the 20 T cell receptor beta chains below, sequenced in a study of response to subunit inactivated influenza vaccine. TCRdb recomputed calls from the RT-PCR reads with MiXCR, one row per CDR3 protein. The table includes more than 700,000 distinct CDR3 sequences, 21% detected once. Material: PBMCs from blood, obtained 4 to 6 days after vaccination. The receptors were sampled from a man aged 45-65 years who received an inactivated influenza vaccine.

The table lists this clonotype with a few counts. CDR3 in amino acids: CASSPTGLAGLAKNIQYF. In DNA, the CDR3 is TGTGCCAGCAGCCCAACGGGACTAGCGGGACTAGCCAAAAACATTCAGTACTTC. This chain links TRBV11-2 with TRBJ2-4; 13 bases fit TRBD2. With V trimmed by 5 bases and J by 0 bases, 7 bases remained unmatched. The CDR3 is made up of 18 amino acids. Germline loops: CDR1 SGHAT, CDR2 FQNNGV.

This clonotype was detected only a few times. V is TRBV10-3 and J is TRBJ2-7; 11 nucleotides match TRBD2. CDR1 and CDR2 (germline): ENHRY, SYGVKD. This CDR3 is built from 14 residues. J gave up 2 bases and V 5 bases, and 2 bases lay outside the gene matches. CDR3 nucleotides: TGTGCCATCAGTTTAGCGGGGGGGGCCTACGAGCAGTACTTC. It is translated as CAISLAGGAYEQYF.

The rearrangement links TRBV7-8 to TRBJ2-7; tentatively, D is TRBD1 or TRBD2 (5 bases each). Trimming shortened V by 4 bases and J by 9 bases, and 19 bases separated the two germline ends. Germline assignment: CDR1 SGHVS and CDR2 FQNEAQ. The CDR3 is made up of 14 amino acids. The CDR3 protein is CASSSRDPSAGQYF. The CDR3 DNA follows: TGTGCCAGCAGCTCCCGGGACCCATCGGCGGGGCAGTACTTC.

The CDR3 DNA follows: TGTGCCAGCAGTATAGGACAGGGGATCGCCTACGAGCAGTACTTC. Amino acids: CASSIGQGIAYEQYF. The rearrangement joins TRBV6-1 to TRBJ2-7; the match to TRBD1 covers 9 bases. Germline CDR1 is MNHNS and CDR2 is SASEGT. The V gene end was trimmed by 5 bases and the J gene end by 2 bases; junction bases not matched to a gene: 7. This CDR3 contains 15 residues.

The chain uses TRBV11-2 and TRBJ1-2; D perhaps matches TRBD1 (5 bases). V lost 4 bases, J lost 0 bases, and 12 bases lay in between. Germline CDR1 is SGHAT and CDR2 is FQNNGV. The CDR3 has 15 amino acids. The CDR3 nucleotides read TGTGCCAGCAGCTGGGGACGGGCGGCTAACTATGGCTACACCTTC. The encoded protein is CASSWGRAANYGYTF.

The chain is built from TRBV9 and TRBJ1-6; no clear D gene. This CDR3 contains 16 residues. Germline V CDR1 and CDR2: SGDLS, YYNGEE. Trimming left V 0 bases short and J 9 bases short, with 16 bases between. In DNA form, the CDR3 reads TGTGCCAGCAGCGTAGGCCACGGATCCGTCGGTTCACCCCTCCACTTT. Protein sequence: CASSVGHGSVGSPLHF.

V usage is TRBV5-1 and J usage is TRBJ2-7; TRBD2 is a possible D gene (5 bases). Trimming took off 2 bases at V and 0 bases at J, with 15 bases between the two ends. The CDR3 sequence is 16 residues long. Germline assignment: CDR1 SGHRS and CDR2 YFSETQ. CDR3 DNA: TGCGCCAGCAGCTTCGGGAATGCGGCGGGCTCCTACGAGCAGTACTTC. It is translated as CASSFGNAAGSYEQYF.

The chain couples TRBV7-3 to TRBJ2-2; either TRBD1 or TRBD2 may fit D (5 bases each). This CDR3 is 14 amino acids long. V was pared by 4 bases and J by 7 bases, with 13 bases between. Germline loops: CDR1 SGHTA, CDR2 FQGTGA. CDR3 bases: TGTGCCAGCAGCTCAACTCCAGGGAGCGGGGAGCTGTTTTTT. It yields the protein CASSSTPGSGELFF.

This clonotype was detected only a few times. This chain joins TRBV7-2 and TRBJ2-7, with TRBD1 as a possible D gene (5 bases). The CDR3 has 15 amino acids. The V gene lost 1 base and the J gene lost 7 bases, with 17 bases spanning the gap. Germline CDR1 reads SGHTA; CDR2 reads FQGNSA. The CDR3 DNA reads TGTGCCAGCAGCTTAGAGGGATCCAGGGCCTCGGAGCAGTACTTC. Its translation: CASSLEGSRASEQYF.

The rearrangement joins TRBV7-2 to TRBJ2-7; no reliable D call. The length of the CDR3 is 14 residues. V lost 5 bases and J lost 6, with 17 bases in between. The germline CDR1 and CDR2 sequences are SGHTA and FQGNSA. The CDR3 here is CASSPRAYLGEQYF. The CDR3, as DNA: TGTGCCAGCAGCCCTCGGGCCTACCTGGGCGAGCAGTACTTC.

The rearrangement joins TRBV2 to TRBJ2-1; 9 bases align to TRBD2. CDR3 size: 13 residues. V gave up 6 bases and J gave up 8 bases; unmatched junction bases: 5. CDR1 is SNHLY and CDR2 is FYNNEI in the germline V gene. The CDR3 loop is CASRTGTSHEQFF. DNA for the CDR3: TGTGCCAGCAGAACCGGGACTAGCCATGAGCAGTTCTTC.

This chain uses TRBV10-3 with TRBJ2-7; no clear D. Germline V gene data show CDR1 as ENHRY and CDR2 as SYGVKD. The CDR3 has 13 amino acids. V dropped 4 bases and J dropped 4 bases, with 11 bases sitting between them. DNA for the CDR3: TGTGCCATCAGTGTTTCTAGAGAATACGAGCAGTACTTC. Protein: CAISVSREYEQYF.

This chain joins TRBV27 and TRBJ2-2, with D perhaps matching TRBD1 (6 bases). Germline CDR1 MNHEY, CDR2 SMNVEV (reference sequence). V lost 4 bases to trimming and J lost 3 bases, with 9 bases between them. This CDR3 is 14 amino acids long. The CDR3 DNA sequence: TGTGCCAGCAGTTCACAGGGATACACCGGGGAGCTGTTTTTT. This encodes CASSSQGYTGELFF.

The chain joins TRBV20-1 to TRBJ2-1, with 9 bases that match TRBD2. CDR3 length: 15 residues. With 1 base clipped from V and 6 bases from J, the junction kept 7 bases outside the gene matches. Germline CDR1 is DFQATT and CDR2 is SNEGSKA (reference sequence). The CDR3 DNA is TGCAGTGCTAGAGCGCAAGCGGGAGGATTCAATGAGCAGTTCTTC. Protein product: CSARAQAGGFNEQFF.

V usage is TRBV7-2 and J usage is TRBJ2-5; 12 bases match TRBD2. This CDR3 spans 15 amino acids. Trimming at V came to 5 bases and at J to 1 base, leaving 2 bases not matched to a gene. The germline CDR1 and CDR2 sequences are SGHTA and FQGNSA. Written as DNA, the CDR3 is TGTGCCAGCAGCGGACTAGCGGGACCCCAAGAGACCCAGTACTTC. It is translated as CASSGLAGPQETQYF. Variable domain in full (rest from reference TRBV7-2 and TRBJ2-5): GAGVSQSPSNKVTEKGKDVELRCDPISGHTALYWYRQSLGQGLEFLIYFQGNSAPDKSGLPSDRFSAERTGGSVSTLTIQRTQQEDSAVYLCASSGLAGPQETQYFGPGTRLLVL.

The rearrangement joins TRBV12-3 or TRBV12-4 to TRBJ2-1; 7 positions match TRBD2. CDR3 length equals 17 residues. Unmatched junction bases numbered 15, after V lost 4 bases and J lost 6 bases. The CDR3 bases are TGTGCCAGCAGTTCTCCCCAGAGCGGGACTCAGACCAATGAGCAGTTCTTC. It encodes CASSSPQSGTQTNEQFF.

This clonotype appeared a few times. The rearrangement joins TRBV28 to TRBJ2-7; 9 nucleotides align to TRBD1. The length of the CDR3 is 15 residues. Germline assignment: CDR1 MDHEN and CDR2 SYDVKM. V dropped 5 bases and J dropped 6; count of bases not matched to a gene: 11. The CDR3 sequence is CASSTGTGRYSEQYF. The CDR3, as DNA: TGTGCCAGCAGTACCGGGACAGGGAGGTATTCCGAGCAGTACTTC.

The gene calls are TRBV10-3 and TRBJ1-1; the D gene is possibly TRBD1 (5 bases). V was clipped by 1 base and J by 8 bases, with 8 bases between them. The V gene's germline CDR1 is ENHRY and CDR2 SYGVKD. This CDR3 region has 12 residues. The CDR3 sequence: CAISEWGKEAFF. The CDR3 nucleotides are TGTGCCATCAGTGAGTGGGGGAAAGAAGCTTTCTTT.

This clonotype was detected only a few times. J is TRBJ2-2 and V is TRBV20-1, with 7 bases lining up with TRBD1. This CDR3 region has 13 residues. Germline CDR1 DFQATT, CDR2 SNEGSKA (reference sequence). V lost 2 bases, J lost 7 bases, and 4 bases stayed unmatched. The CDR3 nucleotides are TGCAGTGCTAGATACAGGGGTAGCGGGGAGCTGTTTTTT. Translated, it gives CSARYRGSGELFF.

This clonotype was observed a handful of times. The genes are TRBV7-2 and TRBJ1-1; tentatively, D is TRBD1 (6 bases). Germline V gene lookup returns CDR1 SGHTA and CDR2 FQGNSA. The V gene lost 3 bases and the J gene lost 8 bases, with 7 bases spanning the gap. This CDR3 spans 11 amino acids. DNA of the CDR3: TGTGCCAGCAGCTTTGACAGGGAAGCTTTCTTT. Encoded protein: CASSFDREAFF.